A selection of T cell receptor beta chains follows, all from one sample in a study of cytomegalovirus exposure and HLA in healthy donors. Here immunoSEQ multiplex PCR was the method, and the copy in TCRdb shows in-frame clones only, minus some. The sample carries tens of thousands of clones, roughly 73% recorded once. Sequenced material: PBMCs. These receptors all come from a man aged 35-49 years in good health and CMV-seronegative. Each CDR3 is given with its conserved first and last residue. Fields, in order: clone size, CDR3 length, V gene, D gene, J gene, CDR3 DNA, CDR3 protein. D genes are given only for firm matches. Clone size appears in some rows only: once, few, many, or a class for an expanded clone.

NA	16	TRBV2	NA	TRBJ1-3	TGTGCCAGCCTGAGAGGGCGAATCAACTCTGGAAACACCATATATTTT	CASLRGRINSGNTIYF
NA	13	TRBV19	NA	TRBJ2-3	TGTGCCAGTAGCCTACAGAGCACAGATACGCAGTATTTT	CASSLQSTDTQYF
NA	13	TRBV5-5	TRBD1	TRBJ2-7	TGTGCCAGCAGCCCGGGACAGACCGACGAGCAGTACTTC	CASSPGQTDEQYF
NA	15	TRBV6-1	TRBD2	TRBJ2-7	TGTGCCAGCAGTGAAGCCGGGGGGGGCTCCTACGAGCAGTACTTC	CASSEAGGGSYEQYF
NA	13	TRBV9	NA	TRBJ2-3	TGTGCCAGCAGCGTAGTTCAGGCCGATACGCAGTATTTT	CASSVVQADTQYF
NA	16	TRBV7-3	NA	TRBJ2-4	TGTGCCAGCAGCTTAGGCCAGGGGGGAGCCAAAAACATTCAGTACTTC	CASSLGQGGAKNIQYF
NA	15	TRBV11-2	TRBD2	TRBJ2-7	TGTGCCAGCAGCTTAGTAAGCGGGGGCACGTACGAGCAGTACTTC	CASSLVSGGTYEQYF
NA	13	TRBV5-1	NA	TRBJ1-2	TGCGCCAGCAGCCCCGGGGTACACTATGGCTACACCTTC	CASSPGVHYGYTF
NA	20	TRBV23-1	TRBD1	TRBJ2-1	TGCGCCAGCAGTCAACCGGCAAGCCCGGGACAGGGGAATTGGGACAATGAGCAGTTCTTC	CASSQPASPGQGNWDNEQFF
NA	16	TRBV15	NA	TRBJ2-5	TGTGCCACCAGCAGAGGGGCAGGGGCCTCTCAAGAGACCCAGTACTTC	CATSRGAGASQETQYF
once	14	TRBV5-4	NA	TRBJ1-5	TGTGCCAGCAGCTTGGCCGGAGTCAATCAGCCCCAGCATTTT	CASSLAGVNQPQHF
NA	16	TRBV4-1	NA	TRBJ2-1	TGCGCCAGCAGCCCCCCAGCGGTGAGCTCCTACAATGAGCAGTTCTTC	CASSPPAVSSYNEQFF
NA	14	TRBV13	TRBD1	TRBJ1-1	TGTGCCAGCAGCGATCCAGGGGGCAGGTGGGAAGCTTTCTTT	CASSDPGGRWEAFF
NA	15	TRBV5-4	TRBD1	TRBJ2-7	TGTGCCAGCAGTTTAACCGGGACAGGGAACGGCGAGCAGTACTTC	CASSLTGTGNGEQYF
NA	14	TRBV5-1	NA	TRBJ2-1	TGCGCCAGCAGTCCCCGGACGGGGAACAATGAGCAGTTCTTC	CASSPRTGNNEQFF
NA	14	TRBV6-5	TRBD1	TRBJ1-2	TGTGCCAGTTCTCAACAGGGGGCGGGCTATGGCTACACCTTC	CASSQQGAGYGYTF